This T cell receptor beta chain was recovered during a study of CD8+ T cells in alopecia areata. Study at large: Donors of skin were C3H/HeJ mice aged about 6-12 months with spontaneous alopecia, and recipients were approximately 6-11-week-old female C3H/HeJ mice. General study findings and limits: Affected lesional scalp, above all in alopecia totalis/universalis, was more clonal than normal scalp.

Separation of pooled cutaneous lymph node cells was by sorting with CD4, CD8alpha, NKG2D, NKG2ACE and other markers. TCR sequencing used cDNA made by reverse transcription of extracted RNA. TCRdb's copy holds only in-frame clones and misses some; the assay was immunoSEQ multiplex PCR. There are more than 250,000 clones in the sample, none observed a single time. Germline V lookup: CDR1 NSHNY, CDR2 SYGAGN. This CDR3 spans 11 amino acids. Between the trimmed V and J ends, which lost 5 bases and 0 bases, there was a span of 2 bases. Points on this clone: The antigen is undetermined. Germline and genes: mouse. The missing CDR3 end, 4 residues past where the read stops, is filled in from the germline J gene. The identical CDR3 is also encoded by other nucleotide sequences in the sample.

The chain is built from TRBV13-1 and TRBJ1-1, with D hard to call. This sequence was found in a C3H/HeJ mouse with alopecia areata. Mouse strain MHC haplotype: H2-k. Specimen: CD4+ T cells sorted from a lymph node. The CDR3 sequence: CASSKNTEVFF. CDR3 DNA (partial): TGTGCCAGCAGCAAGAACACA.